What follows are 23 T cell receptor beta chains derived from one specimen sequenced in a study of blood T cell repertoires in COVID-19 (dated by TCRdb to the early 2020s). The library was generated by the immunoSEQ multiplex PCR assay. Sourced from immuneACCESS, this table was stored by TCRdb with only in-frame sequences that have V and J called. A share of the clones is absent; for the studies checked, an unresolved V gene accounts for under half, and the remainder has no known explanation. The sample data list about 170,000 clones, and around 67% of these were observed just once. 3% of the sample goes to the ten largest clones. The material sequenced was peripheral blood. The receptors were gathered from an elderly woman with acute or convalescent COVID-19.

The chain recombines TRBV7-2 with TRBJ1-4, with a tentative D call TRBD1 (5 bases). Germline CDR1 SGHTA, CDR2 FQGNSA. Deletions cut 2 bases from V and 7 bases from J, with 14 bases between. The CDR3 contains 15 residues. CDR3 region: CASSLTGPRAEKLFF. The CDR3 DNA is TGTGCCAGCAGCTTAACCGGGCCCAGGGCTGAAAAACTGTTTTTT.

This clone was counted a few times. The CDR3 reads CASSLDGPGGTQETQYF. The CDR3 DNA reads TGTGCCAGCAGCTTAGATGGGCCCGGGGGAACCCAAGAGACCCAGTACTTC. This chain connects TRBV7-2 to TRBJ2-5; tentative D call: TRBD2 (6 bases). The CDR3 loop spans 17 amino acids. The ends were cut back, 1 base at V and 1 base at J, with 16 bases in the middle. The germline V gene has CDR1 SGHTA and CDR2 FQGNSA.

This clone was seen just once. The chain joins TRBV27 to TRBJ2-7, with TRBD2 matching over 9 bases. Germline CDR1 MNHEY, CDR2 SMNVEV (reference sequence). Trimming cost V 5 bases and J 2 bases; bases outside gene matches: 7. This CDR3 spans 15 amino acids. The chain's CDR3 is CASSRSGRYPYEQYF. DNA for the CDR3: TGTGCCAGCAGTAGAAGCGGGAGGTACCCCTACGAGCAGTACTTC.

The chain joins TRBV24-1 to TRBJ1-2; 10 bases align to TRBD1. CDR3 size: 15 residues. The V segment lost 4 bases and the J segment 4 bases; nucleotides outside the gene matches: 5. The V gene's germline CDR1 is KGHDR and CDR2 SFDVKD. CDR3 sequence (DNA): TGTGCCACCAGTGAGCGACAGGGGGCGGGCTATGGCTACACCTTC. Protein product: CATSERQGAGYGYTF.

The chain is built from TRBV28 and TRBJ2-1; 7 nucleotides agree with TRBD2. Trimming cost V 6 bases and J 4 bases; bases outside gene matches: 9. This CDR3 comprises 15 residues. CDR1 is MDHEN and CDR2 is SYDVKM in the germline V gene. The CDR3 sequence: CASSSPSGVYNEQFF. CDR3 sequence (DNA): TGTGCCAGCAGCTCCCCCAGCGGGGTATACAATGAGCAGTTCTTC.

The chain joins TRBV11-2 to TRBJ2-2; 7 bases map to TRBD1. Looked up from germline, CDR1 is SGHAT and CDR2 is FQNNGV. With V trimmed by 0 bases and J by 0 bases, 1 base remained unmatched. The CDR3 length is 16 residues. CDR3 residues: CASSLEGGSNTGELFF. As DNA, the CDR3 is TGTGCCAGCAGCTTAGAAGGGGGCTCGAACACCGGGGAGCTGTTTTTT.

This chain joins TRBV25-1 and TRBJ1-3; D gene unclear. Germline CDR1 is MGHDK and CDR2 is SYGVNS. This CDR3 region has 13 residues. The V end was cut by 6 bases, the J end by 4 bases, with 10 bases between. The CDR3 is CASSQAGGNTIYF. DNA for the CDR3: TGTGCCAGCAGCCAAGCGGGGGGAAACACCATATATTTT.

This chain links TRBV19 with TRBJ2-1; possible D gene TRBD2, 6 bases. The CDR3 length is 14 residues. Looked up from germline, CDR1 is LNHDA and CDR2 is SQIVND (reference sequence). The V gene lost 3 bases and the J gene lost 6 bases, with 12 bases spanning the gap. The CDR3: CASSISDYVNEQFF. The CDR3 nucleotides are TGTGCCAGTAGTATCTCGGACTACGTCAATGAGCAGTTCTTC.

This clone occurred a few times. The chain has TRBV2 and TRBJ1-3; 8 nucleotides agree with TRBD1. Germline V gene lookup returns CDR1 SNHLY and CDR2 FYNNEI. The CDR3 consists of 15 residues. Trimming took 6 bases from V and 3 from J; bases not matched to a gene: 7. The CDR3 DNA reads as TGTGCCAGCAGGGGAGCAGGGGGCTATGGAAACACCATATATTTT. Its translation is CASRGAGGYGNTIYF.

This clone has only a few counts. The DNA of the CDR3 is TGTGCCACCACCCCTGGCTCCGGGGAGCTGTTTTTT. Amino acid sequence: CATTPGSGELFF. The chain uses TRBV12-3 or TRBV12-4 and TRBJ2-2; no clear D gene. The length of the CDR3 is 12 residues. Trimming took 10 bases from V and 6 from J, leaving 12 bases between them.

The rearrangement links TRBV9 to TRBJ2-5; 10 bases map to TRBD2. CDR1 is SGDLS and CDR2 is YYNGEE in the germline V gene. V lost 2 bases to trimming and J lost 4 bases; unmatched junction nucleotides: 2. The CDR3 covers 14 residues. This CDR3 reads CASSVSGRVETQYF. CDR3 in DNA: TGTGCCAGCAGCGTCAGCGGGAGGGTAGAGACCCAGTACTTC.

This clone appeared once. V gene TRBV5-1 combines with J gene TRBJ1-1; 10 bases are a match to TRBD1. The germline gives CDR1 SGHRS, CDR2 YFSETQ. J lost 2 bases, V lost 4 bases, and 8 bases had no gene match. The CDR3 is 16 residues long. The DNA for the CDR3 is TGCGCCAGCAGCGATCGCCCGACAGGGGGCAACACTGAAGCTTTCTTT. This gives the protein CASSDRPTGGNTEAFF.

As to this clone: Additional DNA sequences in this sample encode the identical CDR3. This chain joins TRBV5-4 and TRBJ2-3; TRBD2 matches at 10 bases. V was pared by 2 bases and J by 2 bases, with 5 bases of the junction left unmatched. The CDR3 contains 16 residues. Germline V CDR1 and CDR2: SGHNT, YYREEE (reference sequence). In nucleotides, the CDR3 is TGTGCCAGCAGCTTACGTCTAGCGGGAGACACAGATACGCAGTATTTT. It encodes CASSLRLAGDTDTQYF.

This chain uses TRBV7-8 with TRBJ1-5; TRBD1 might be the D (6 bases). Germline CDR1 reads SGHVS; CDR2 reads FQNEAQ. Deletions cut 5 bases from V and 7 bases from J, with 15 bases between. The CDR3 has 14 residues. CDR3 sequence (DNA): TGTGCCAGCAGCCAGGACAGTTGGGACCAGCCCCAGCATTTT. Encoded protein: CASSQDSWDQPQHF.

V usage is TRBV6-5 and J usage is TRBJ1-5; the D gene is possibly TRBD1 (6 bases). The ends were cut back, 2 bases at V and 4 bases at J, with 9 bases in the middle. Germline V lookup: CDR1 MNHEY, CDR2 SVGAGI. There are 14 residues in the CDR3. DNA for the CDR3: TGTGCCAGCAGTTACAGGGGGGGAAATCAGCCCCAGCATTTT. It translates to CASSYRGGNQPQHF.

This clone has only a few counts. V usage is TRBV28 and J usage is TRBJ1-4; unclear D gene. Looked up from germline, CDR1 is MDHEN and CDR2 is SYDVKM. The V and J ends lost 5 bases and 6 bases respectively, with 16 bases between them. This CDR3 is 15 amino acids long. CDR3 nucleotides: TGTGCCAGCAGTCCCCAGACCCGGCAGGATGAAAAACTGTTTTTT. This translates into CASSPQTRQDEKLFF.

This chain's CDR3 is CASSLVSAGEEETQYF. As DNA, the CDR3 is TGCGCCAGCAGCTTGGTTTCCGCGGGAGAGGAAGAGACCCAGTACTTC. The V call is TRBV5-1, the J call TRBJ2-5, with 7 bases aligning to TRBD2. Germline CDR1 and CDR2: SGHRS and YFSETQ. The CDR3 loop spans 16 amino acids. Trimming took 0 bases from V and 3 from J; bases not matched to a gene: 8. The whole variable domain, remainder taken from reference TRBV5-1 and TRBJ2-5, is KAGVTQTPRYLIKTRGQQVTLSCSPISGHRSVSWYQQTPGQGLQFLFEYFSETQRNKGNFPGRFSGRQFSNSRSEMNVSTLELGDSALYLCASSLVSAGEEETQYFGPGTRLLVL.

The J gene is TRBJ2-1, the V gene TRBV3-1 (or the pseudogene TRBV3-2), with TRBD2 as a possible D gene (6 bases). Deletions cut 2 bases from V and 2 bases from J, with 22 bases between. The germline CDR1 and CDR2 sequences are LGHDT and YNNKEL (reference sequence). CDR3 length equals 19 residues. CDR3 residues: CASSQFGWAEQRAYNEQFF. CDR3 sequence (DNA): TGTGCCAGCAGCCAATTCGGTTGGGCCGAGCAGCGGGCCTACAATGAGCAGTTCTTC.

The V and J genes are TRBV29-1 and TRBJ2-7, with 8 bases aligning to TRBD1. Trimming at V came to 7 bases and at J to 4 bases, leaving 12 bases not matched to a gene. CDR3 length: 14 amino acids. The germline gives CDR1 SQVTM, CDR2 ANQGSEA. CDR3 sequence: CSASADRAPYEQYF. The CDR3 DNA follows: TGCAGCGCATCGGCGGACAGGGCTCCATACGAGCAGTACTTC.

The chain carries TRBV7-8 and TRBJ2-2; 8 nucleotides agree with TRBD2. The CDR3 has 18 residues. Trimming removed 5 bases from V and 7 bases from J; junction bases left unmatched: 18. Germline V gene data show CDR1 as SGHVS and CDR2 as FQNEAQ. CDR3 sequence (DNA): TGTGCCAGCAGCCTACGAAATCTAGCGCGGGGGGTTCGCGGGGAGCTGTTTTTT. Protein sequence: CASSLRNLARGVRGELFF. Full variable domain (missing parts from reference TRBV7-8 and TRBJ2-2): GAGVSQSPRYKVAKRGQDVALRCDPISGHVSLFWYQQALGQGPEFLTYFQNEAQLDKSGLPSDRFFAERPEGSVSTLKIQRTQQEDSAVYLCASSLRNLARGVRGELFFGEGSRLTVL.

V gene TRBV7-2 combines with J gene TRBJ1-3; TRBD1 matches 9 bases. Germline V lookup: CDR1 SGHTA, CDR2 FQGNSA. The CDR3 covers 15 residues. Germline trimming cut 5 bases from V and 4 bases from J; bases unmatched to any gene: 6. The CDR3 nucleotides read TGTGCCAGCAGCGTCCGGGACAGGGCCGGAAACACCATATATTTT. Translated: CASSVRDRAGNTIYF.

The chain uses TRBV27 and TRBJ2-1; the D gene is possibly TRBD1 (5 bases). The germline V gene encodes CDR1 MNHEY and CDR2 SMNVEV (reference sequence). This CDR3 is 15 amino acids long. V was clipped by 4 bases and J by 4 bases, with 14 bases between them. The CDR3 bases are TGTGCCAGCAGTTCGGGCAGGGCCCCTTACAATGAGCAGTTCTTC. Protein product: CASSSGRAPYNEQFF.

The chain joins TRBV21-1 to TRBJ1-5; TRBD1, as called in the table, went unchecked against the DNA. TRBV21-1 is a recognized pseudogene. The CDR3 length is 14 residues. CDR3 sequence (DNA): TGTGCCAGCAGTGCAGGCTATAGCAATCAGCCCCAGCATTTT. This encodes CASSAGYSNQPQHF.